This T cell receptor (beta chain) stems from a study of T cells of healthy individuals. Using its own MiXCR run on the 5' RACE reads, TCRdb lists one record per CDR3 protein. Of 50,000 to 55,000 distinct CDR3 sequences listed, approximately 14% are singletons. This receptor was obtained from a human donor in good health.

The CDR3 nucleotides are TGCGCCAGCAGTCAATCCGGGGAGACAGGGGCCCACGAGCAGTACTTC. It encodes CASSQSGETGAHEQYF. The chain employs TRBV23-1 and TRBJ2-7, with TRBD1 identical over 8 bases. TRBV23-1 belongs to the ORF category, with a function that is uncertain. The CDR3 has 16 residues. Trimming removed 0 bases from V and 5 bases from J; junction bases left unmatched: 9.